What follows describes a single T cell receptor beta chain. The sample originates from a study of technical replicates of blood from a few donors. The V segment lost 5 bases and the J segment 7 bases; nucleotides outside the gene matches: 9. The CDR3 runs 15 residues. Germline values: CDR1 SEHNR, CDR2 FQNEAQ (reference sequence). Here immunoSEQ multiplex PCR was the method, and the copy in TCRdb shows in-frame clones only, minus some. This table holds tens of thousands of clones, roughly 95% found once. The rearrangement links TRBV7-9 to TRBJ1-2; 11 nucleotides align to TRBD1. The TCR originated in a human donor in good health. The specimen sequenced was T cells isolated from PBMCs. DNA for the CDR3: TGTGCCAGCAGCCTCCGGGACAGGGGGTTACCTGGCTACACCTTC. This gives the protein CASSLRDRGLPGYTF.